The text below deals with one TCR beta chain. Its specificity is not known. This specimen comes from a study of shared clonotypes between healthy human individuals. Study summary: Each donor's CD4 naive and CD4 memory cells filled three plates apiece, CD8 naive two, and CD8 memory one.

The CDR3 is 15 amino acids. With 6 bases clipped from V and 9 bases from J, the junction kept 10 bases outside the gene matches. Germline V gives CDR1 MGHRA, CDR2 YSYEKL. The study, taken as a whole, reports: Memory subsets generally showed lower estimated richness than naive subsets.

Naive CD8 cells lacked CD45RO and underwent positive selection for CCR7, leaving out terminally differentiated effector memory CD45RA+ cells. Profiling relied on immunoSEQ multiplex PCR, and the TCRdb table lists in-frame clones only, not all of them. The sample includes 2 million to 2.5 million clones, 90% to 95% of them seen just once. The rearrangement links TRBV4-1 to TRBJ2-1, with TRBD2 identical over 11 bases. This receptor was obtained from a man between 18 and 29 years old in good health. Some clones in this sample may be carry-over from other donors' samples. What was sequenced was naive CD8+ T cells from PBMCs. CDR3 coding DNA: TGCGCCAGCAGTCCTAGCGGGAGGAGCCTTGGTGAGCAGTTCTTC. It encodes CASSPSGRSLGEQFF.